This T cell receptor beta chain was observed in a study of T cell responses to AZD1222 COVID-19 vaccine. Study-level results: Baseline serology detected seropositivity in only a handful of AZD1222 recipients.

Libraries were prepared by immunoSEQ multiplex PCR; TCRdb keeps only in-frame clonotypes and omits some of them. The sample yields over 100,000 clones, 65% to 90% seen once. There are 15 residues in the CDR3. Germline CDR1 reads MDHEN; CDR2 reads SYDVKM. The V and J ends lost 6 bases and 4 bases respectively, with 19 bases between them. With regard to this clone: Its antigen is not known.

The chain carries TRBV28 and TRBJ2-7, with D perhaps TRBD1 (7 bases). This material consisted of peripheral blood, taken on day 0 of AZD1222 vaccination. The sequence derives from an adult in good health. The CDR3 loop is CASRSPGGLAYEQYF. In DNA form, the CDR3 reads TGTGCCAGCAGGTCTCCAGGGGGGCTAGCTTACGAGCAGTACTTC.